This T cell receptor (beta chain) was identified during a study of CD8+CD57+ T cells in acquired aplastic anemia. Overall study: DNA recovered from sorted CD4+ and CD8+ cells had a mean of about 3.5 ug. Overall study results and limits: Found in both controls and patients were 25 to 35 CD8+ CDR3 sequences. CD8+ Simpson's diversity did not differ significantly between patients and controls.

Genomic DNA templated the TCR beta VDJ and CDR3 profiling. TCRdb re-called the reads through MiXCR, storing one row per CDR3 protein. The profile shows about 220,000 distinct CDR3 sequences, approximately 45% of them singletons. Germline V gene data show CDR1 as ENHRY and CDR2 as SYGVKD. CDR3 length: 13 residues. Comments on this clonotype: Its antigen is unknown. Possible read error: a much larger clone is one base away.

The patients chosen for sequencing had shown expansion of CD8+CD57+ cells (detected by flow cytometry). Severe acquired aplastic anemia affected all patients. The chain links TRBV10-3 to TRBJ1-2; no definite D call. The specimen was sorted CD4+, CD8+, or CD8+CD57+ T cells (not recorded which) from PBMCs. The receptor comes from a human donor with aplastic anemia. In DNA, the CDR3 is TGTACCAGCAGTTTCAGTCAGCTCTATGGCTACACCTTC. Protein: CTSSFSQLYGYTF.